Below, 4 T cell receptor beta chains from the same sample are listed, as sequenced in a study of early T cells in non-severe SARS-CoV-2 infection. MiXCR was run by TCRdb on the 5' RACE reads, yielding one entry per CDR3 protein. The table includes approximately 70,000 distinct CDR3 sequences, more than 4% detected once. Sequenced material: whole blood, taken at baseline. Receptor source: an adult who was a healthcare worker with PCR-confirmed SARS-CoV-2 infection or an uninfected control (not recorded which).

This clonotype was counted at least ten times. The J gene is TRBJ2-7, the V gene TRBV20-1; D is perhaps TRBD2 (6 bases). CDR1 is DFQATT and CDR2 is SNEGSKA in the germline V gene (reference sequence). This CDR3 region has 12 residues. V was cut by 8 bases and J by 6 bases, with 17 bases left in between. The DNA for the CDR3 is TGCAGTCCTCTCGGGACTCCCCTCGAGCAGTACTTC. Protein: CSPLGTPLEQYF.

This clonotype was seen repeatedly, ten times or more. CDR3 nucleotide sequence: TGTGCCAGCAGCGATTCAGGGATAGGTCAGCCCCAGCATTTT. Translation gives CASSDSGIGQPQHF. The chain carries TRBV6-5 and TRBJ1-5, with a possible D match to TRBD1 (5 bases). The germline V and J ends were trimmed by 6 bases and 6 bases, with 15 bases remaining between them. Germline assignment: CDR1 MNHEY and CDR2 SVGAGI. The CDR3 totals 14 residues.

DNA of the CDR3: TGTGCCAGCGAGAAATCGAACACTGAAGCTTTCTTT. It encodes CASEKSNTEAFF. The genes are TRBV28 and TRBJ1-1; D uncertain. Trimming took off 8 bases at V and 1 base at J, with 8 bases between the two ends. This CDR3 has 12 amino acids. Looked up from germline, CDR1 is MDHEN and CDR2 is SYDVKM.

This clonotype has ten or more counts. The CDR3 here is CASSWAAGGRAYNEQFF. The CDR3 DNA reads as TGTGCCAGCAGCTGGGCGGCGGGGGGAAGGGCCTACAATGAGCAGTTCTTC. The J gene is TRBJ2-1, the V gene TRBV5-6, with 8 bases matching TRBD2. The germline V gene encodes CDR1 SGHDT and CDR2 YYEEEE. Trimming took 3 bases from V and 2 from J; bases not matched to a gene: 10. The length of the CDR3 is 17 residues.